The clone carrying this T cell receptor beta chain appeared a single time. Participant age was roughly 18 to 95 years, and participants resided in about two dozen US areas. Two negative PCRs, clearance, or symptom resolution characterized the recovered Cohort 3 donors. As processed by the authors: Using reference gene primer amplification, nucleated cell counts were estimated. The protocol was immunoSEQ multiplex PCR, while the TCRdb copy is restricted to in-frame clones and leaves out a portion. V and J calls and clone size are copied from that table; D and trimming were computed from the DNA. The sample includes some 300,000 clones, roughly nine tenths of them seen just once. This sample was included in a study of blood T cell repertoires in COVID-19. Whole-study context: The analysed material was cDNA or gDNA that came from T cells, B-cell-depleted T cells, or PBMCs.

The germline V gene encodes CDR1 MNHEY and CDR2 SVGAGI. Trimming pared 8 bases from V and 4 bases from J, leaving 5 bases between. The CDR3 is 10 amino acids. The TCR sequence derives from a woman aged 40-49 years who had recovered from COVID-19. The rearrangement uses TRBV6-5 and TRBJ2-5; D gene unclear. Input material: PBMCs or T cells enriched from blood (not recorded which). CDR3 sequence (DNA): TGTGCCAGCTCCGGAGAGACCCAGTACTTC. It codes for CASSGETQYF.